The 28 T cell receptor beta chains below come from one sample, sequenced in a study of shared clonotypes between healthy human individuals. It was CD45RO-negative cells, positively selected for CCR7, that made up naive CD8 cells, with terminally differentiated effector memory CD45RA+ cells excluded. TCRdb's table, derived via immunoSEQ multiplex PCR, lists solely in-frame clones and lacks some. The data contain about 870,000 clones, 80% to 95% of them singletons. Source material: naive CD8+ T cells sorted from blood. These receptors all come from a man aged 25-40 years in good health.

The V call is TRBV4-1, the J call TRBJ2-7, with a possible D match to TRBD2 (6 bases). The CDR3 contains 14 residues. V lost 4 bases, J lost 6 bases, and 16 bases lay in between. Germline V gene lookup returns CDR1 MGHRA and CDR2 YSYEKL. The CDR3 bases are TGCGCCAGCAGCCGAGACCAGGCCGGGGGCGAGCAGTACTTC. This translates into CASSRDQAGGEQYF.

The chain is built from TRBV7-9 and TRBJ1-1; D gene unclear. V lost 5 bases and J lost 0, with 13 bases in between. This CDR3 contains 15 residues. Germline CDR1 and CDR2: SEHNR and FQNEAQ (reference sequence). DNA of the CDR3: TGTGCCAGCAGCACTTCGTCGGGAATGAACACTGAAGCTTTCTTT. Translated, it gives CASSTSSGMNTEAFF.

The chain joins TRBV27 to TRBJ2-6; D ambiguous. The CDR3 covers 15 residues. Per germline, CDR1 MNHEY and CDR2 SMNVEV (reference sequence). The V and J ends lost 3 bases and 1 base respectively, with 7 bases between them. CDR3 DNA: TGTGCCAGCAGTTTCTTGGTTTCTGGGGCCAACGTCCTGACTTTC. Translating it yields CASSFLVSGANVLTF.

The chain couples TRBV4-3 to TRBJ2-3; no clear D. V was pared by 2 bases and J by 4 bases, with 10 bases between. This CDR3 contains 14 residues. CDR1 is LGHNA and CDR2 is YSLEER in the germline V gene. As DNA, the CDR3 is TGCGCCAGCAGCCAATATCCTGGGGCAGATACGCAGTATTTT. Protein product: CASSQYPGADTQYF.

CDR3 residues: CASSYSTGGYKDEQYF. The CDR3 region has the DNA TGTGCCAGCAGTTACTCCACAGGGGGGTACAAGGACGAGCAGTACTTC. The chain uses TRBV6-6 and TRBJ2-7; 8 bases match TRBD1. The CDR3 length is 16 residues. Germline-derived CDR1 and CDR2 are MNHNY and SVGAGI (reference sequence). J lost 5 bases, V lost 0 bases, and 9 bases had no gene match.

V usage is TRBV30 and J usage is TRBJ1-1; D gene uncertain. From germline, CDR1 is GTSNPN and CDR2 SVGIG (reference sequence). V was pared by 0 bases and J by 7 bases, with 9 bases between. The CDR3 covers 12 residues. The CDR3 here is CAWSVPVDEAFF. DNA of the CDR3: TGTGCCTGGAGTGTACCGGTGGATGAAGCTTTCTTT. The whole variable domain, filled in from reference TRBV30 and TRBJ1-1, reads SQTIHQWPATLVQPVGSPLSLECTVEGTSNPNLYWYRQAAGRGLQLLFYSVGIGQISSEVPQNLSASRPQDRQFILSSKKLLLSDSGFYLCAWSVPVDEAFFGQGTRLTVV.

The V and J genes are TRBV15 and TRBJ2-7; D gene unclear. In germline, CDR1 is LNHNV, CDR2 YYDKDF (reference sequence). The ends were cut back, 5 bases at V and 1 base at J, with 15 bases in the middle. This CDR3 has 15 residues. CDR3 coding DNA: TGTGCCACCAGCCGGGCCCCCAGACCTTCCTACGAGCAGTACTTC. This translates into CATSRAPRPSYEQYF.

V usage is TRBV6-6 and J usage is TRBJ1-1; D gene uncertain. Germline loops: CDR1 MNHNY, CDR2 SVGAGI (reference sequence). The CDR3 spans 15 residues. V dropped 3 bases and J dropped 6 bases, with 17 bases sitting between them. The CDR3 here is CASSYSLEGDAEAFF. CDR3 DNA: TGTGCCAGCAGTTATTCCCTAGAGGGAGACGCTGAAGCTTTCTTT.

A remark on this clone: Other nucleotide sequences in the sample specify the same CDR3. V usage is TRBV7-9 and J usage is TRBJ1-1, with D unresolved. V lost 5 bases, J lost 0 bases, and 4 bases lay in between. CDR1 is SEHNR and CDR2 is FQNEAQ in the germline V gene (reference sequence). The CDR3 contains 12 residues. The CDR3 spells CASSLLNTEAFF. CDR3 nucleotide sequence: TGTGCCAGCAGCCTATTGAACACTGAAGCTTTCTTT.

CDR3 amino acids: CASSYVRTPNNEQFF. Written as DNA, the CDR3 is TGTGCCAGCAGTTACGTGCGGACTCCTAACAATGAGCAGTTCTTC. V and J are TRBV6-6 and TRBJ2-1; D is possibly TRBD2 (5 bases). V dropped 2 bases and J dropped 5 bases, with 13 bases sitting between them. CDR3 length equals 15 residues. Germline CDR1 and CDR2: MNHNY and SVGAGI (reference sequence).

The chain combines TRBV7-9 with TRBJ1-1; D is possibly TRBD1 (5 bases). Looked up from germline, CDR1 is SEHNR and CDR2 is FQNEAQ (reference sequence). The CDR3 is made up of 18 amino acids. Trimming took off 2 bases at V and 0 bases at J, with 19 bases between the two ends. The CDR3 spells CASSLWGWQRRLNTEAFF. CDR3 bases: TGTGCCAGCAGCTTATGGGGGTGGCAGAGGAGATTGAACACTGAAGCTTTCTTT.

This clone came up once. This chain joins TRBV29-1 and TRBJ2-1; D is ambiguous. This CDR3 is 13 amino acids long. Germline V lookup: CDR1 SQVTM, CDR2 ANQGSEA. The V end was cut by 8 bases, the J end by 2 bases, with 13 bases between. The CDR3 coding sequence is TGCAGCTCCCTAAGGGAAACCTACAATGAGCAGTTCTTC. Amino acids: CSSLRETYNEQFF.

DNA of the CDR3: TGCGCCAGCAGCTTGGCGCAGGGGGCCAGATACGAGCAGTACTTC. This encodes CASSLAQGARYEQYF. The chain recombines TRBV5-1 with TRBJ2-7; 8 positions agree with TRBD1. Germline CDR1 SGHRS, CDR2 YFSETQ. The CDR3 contains 15 residues. J gave up 4 bases and V 0 bases, and 6 bases lay outside the gene matches.

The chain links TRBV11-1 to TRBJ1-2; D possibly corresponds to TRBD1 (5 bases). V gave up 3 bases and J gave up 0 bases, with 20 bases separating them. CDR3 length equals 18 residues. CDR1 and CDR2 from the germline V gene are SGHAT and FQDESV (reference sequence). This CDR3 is CASSLGLFERTTNYGYTF. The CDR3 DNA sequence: TGTGCCAGCAGCTTGGGACTTTTCGAAAGGACGACTAACTATGGCTACACCTTC.

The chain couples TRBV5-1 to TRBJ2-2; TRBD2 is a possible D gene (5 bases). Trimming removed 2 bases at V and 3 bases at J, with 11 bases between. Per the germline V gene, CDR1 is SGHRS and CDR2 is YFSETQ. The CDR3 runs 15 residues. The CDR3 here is CASSFSDFHTGELFF. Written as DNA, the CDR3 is TGCGCCAGCAGCTTTTCGGACTTCCACACCGGGGAGCTGTTTTTT.

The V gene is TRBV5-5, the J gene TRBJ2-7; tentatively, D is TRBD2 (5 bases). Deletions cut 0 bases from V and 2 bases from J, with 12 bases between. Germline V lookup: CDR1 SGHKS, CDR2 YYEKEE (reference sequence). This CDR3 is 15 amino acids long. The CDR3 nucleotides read TGTGCCAGCAGCTTGGCCCTAGCTGTCACCTACGAGCAGTACTTC. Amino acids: CASSLALAVTYEQYF.

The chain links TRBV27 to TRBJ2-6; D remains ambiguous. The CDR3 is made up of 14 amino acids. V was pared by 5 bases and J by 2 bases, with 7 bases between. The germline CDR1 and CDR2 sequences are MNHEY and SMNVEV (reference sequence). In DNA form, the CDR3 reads TGTGCCAGCAGTCGGTACACTGGGGCCAACGTCCTGACTTTC. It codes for CASSRYTGANVLTF. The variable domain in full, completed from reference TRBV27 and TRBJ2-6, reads EAQVTQNPRYLITVTGKKLTVTCSQNMNHEYMSWYRQDPGLGLRQIYYSMNVEVTDKGDVPEGYKVSRKEKRNFPLILESPSPNQTSLYFCASSRYTGANVLTFGAGSRLTVL.

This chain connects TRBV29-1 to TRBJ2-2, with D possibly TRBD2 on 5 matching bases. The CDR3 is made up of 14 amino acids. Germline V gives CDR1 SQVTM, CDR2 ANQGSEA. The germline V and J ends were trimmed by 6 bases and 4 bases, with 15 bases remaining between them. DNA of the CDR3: TGCAGCGTCGTTCGGACTGACGGCACCGGGGAGCTGTTTTTT. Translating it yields CSVVRTDGTGELFF.

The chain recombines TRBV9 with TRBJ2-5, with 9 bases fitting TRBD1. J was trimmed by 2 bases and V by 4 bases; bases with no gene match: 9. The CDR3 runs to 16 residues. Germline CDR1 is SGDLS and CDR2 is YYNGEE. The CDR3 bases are TGTGCCAGCAGCTCTACCGGGACAGGGCATCAAGAGACCCAGTACTTC. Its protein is CASSSTGTGHQETQYF.

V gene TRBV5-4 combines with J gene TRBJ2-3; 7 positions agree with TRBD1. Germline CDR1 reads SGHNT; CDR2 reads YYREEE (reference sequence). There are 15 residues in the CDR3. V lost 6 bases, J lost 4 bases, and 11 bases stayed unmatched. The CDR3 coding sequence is TGTGCCAGCAACTTCGAGACAGGGTATCCAGATACGCAGTATTTT. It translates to CASNFETGYPDTQYF.

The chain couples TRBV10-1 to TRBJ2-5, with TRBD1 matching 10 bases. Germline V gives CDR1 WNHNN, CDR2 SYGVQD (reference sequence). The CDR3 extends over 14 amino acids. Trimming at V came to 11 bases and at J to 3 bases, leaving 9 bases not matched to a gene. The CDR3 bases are TGCGCCGGAGGACAGGGGGATCAAAAAGAGACCCAGTACTTC. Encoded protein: CAGGQGDQKETQYF.

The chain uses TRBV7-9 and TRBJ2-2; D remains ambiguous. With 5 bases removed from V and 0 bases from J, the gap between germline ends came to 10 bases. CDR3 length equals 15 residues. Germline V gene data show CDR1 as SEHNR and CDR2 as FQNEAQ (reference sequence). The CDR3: CASSPPTPNTGELFF. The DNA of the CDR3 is TGTGCCAGCAGCCCACCGACACCGAACACCGGGGAGCTGTTTTTT.

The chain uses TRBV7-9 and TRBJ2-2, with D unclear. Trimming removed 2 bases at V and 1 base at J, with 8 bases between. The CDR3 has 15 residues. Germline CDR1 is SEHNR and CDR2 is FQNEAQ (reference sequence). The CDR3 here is CASSLRAENTGELFF. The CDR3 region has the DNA TGTGCCAGCAGCTTAAGGGCGGAGAACACCGGGGAGCTGTTTTTT.

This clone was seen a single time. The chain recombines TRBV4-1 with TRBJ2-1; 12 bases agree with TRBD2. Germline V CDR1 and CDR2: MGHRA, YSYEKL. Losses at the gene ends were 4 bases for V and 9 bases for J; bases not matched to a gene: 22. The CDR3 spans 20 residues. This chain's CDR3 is CASSPQNRGLAGLGGIEQFF. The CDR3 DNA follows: TGCGCCAGCAGCCCTCAAAACAGGGGACTAGCGGGCCTAGGGGGAATTGAGCAGTTCTTC.

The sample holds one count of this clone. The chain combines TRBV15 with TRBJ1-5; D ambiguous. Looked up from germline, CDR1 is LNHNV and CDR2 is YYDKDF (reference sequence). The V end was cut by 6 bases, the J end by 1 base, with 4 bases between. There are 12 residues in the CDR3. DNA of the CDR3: TGTGCCACCAGAGTAAGCAATCAGCCCCAGCATTTT. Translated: CATRVSNQPQHF.

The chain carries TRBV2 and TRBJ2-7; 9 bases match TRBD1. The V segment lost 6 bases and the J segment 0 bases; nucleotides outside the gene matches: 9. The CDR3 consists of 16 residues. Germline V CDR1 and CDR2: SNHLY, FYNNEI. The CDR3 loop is CASSDTGGQSSYEQYF. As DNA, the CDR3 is TGTGCCAGCAGCGACACAGGGGGCCAGAGCTCCTACGAGCAGTACTTC. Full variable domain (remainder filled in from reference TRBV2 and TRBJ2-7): EPEVTQTPSHQVTQMGQEVILRCVPISNHLYFYWYRQILGQKVEFLVSFYNNEISEKSEIFDDQFSVERPDGSNFTLKIRSTKLEDSAMYFCASSDTGGQSSYEQYFGPGTRLTVT.

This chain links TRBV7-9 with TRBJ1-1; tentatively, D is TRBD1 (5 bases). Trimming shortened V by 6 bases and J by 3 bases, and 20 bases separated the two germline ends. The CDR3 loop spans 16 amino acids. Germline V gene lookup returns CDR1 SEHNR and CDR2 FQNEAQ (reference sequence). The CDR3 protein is CASSPAGEMGDTEAFF. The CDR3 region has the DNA TGTGCCAGCAGTCCGGCGGGGGAGATGGGAGACACTGAAGCTTTCTTT.

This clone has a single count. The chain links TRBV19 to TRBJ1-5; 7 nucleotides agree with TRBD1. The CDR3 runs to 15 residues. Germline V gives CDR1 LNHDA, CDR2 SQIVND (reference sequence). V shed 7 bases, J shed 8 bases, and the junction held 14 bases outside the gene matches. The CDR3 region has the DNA TGTGCCAGTACCGAGACAGGGAGCCCAGTGGAGCCCCAGCATTTT. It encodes CASTETGSPVEPQHF.